The 14 T cell receptor beta chains listed next were all sequenced from one sample in a study of blood T cell repertoires in COVID-19 (dated by TCRdb to the early 2020s). The library came from the immunoSEQ multiplex PCR assay. In its TCRdb copy, this immuneACCESS table keeps in-frame sequences only and misses some clones. Where compared with another copy, unresolved V genes explain less than half of these, and the others have no known cause. Here the sample has approximately 250,000 clones; about 82% occur a single time. The biggest ten clones account for 5% to 8% of the sample. Input material: peripheral blood. Receptors were obtained from a woman aged 55-70 years with active or convalescent COVID-19.

The chain is built from TRBV7-2 and TRBJ2-3, with TRBD2 matching 10 bases. This CDR3 is 16 amino acids long. V trimming: 2 bases; J trimming: 8 bases; junction bases outside the gene matches: 10. Germline CDR1 SGHTA, CDR2 FQGNSA. CDR3 sequence reads: CASSLLAGERVGTQYF. The CDR3 DNA is TGTGCCAGCAGCTTACTAGCGGGAGAGAGGGTCGGTACGCAGTATTTT.

The chain links TRBV11-3 to TRBJ1-5; no clear D. The V gene lost 0 bases and the J gene lost 7 bases, with 10 bases spanning the gap. CDR1 is SGHNT and CDR2 is YENEEA in the germline V gene. There are 14 residues in the CDR3. The CDR3 loop reads CASSLEADGQPQHF. CDR3 DNA sequence: TGTGCCAGCAGCTTAGAGGCAGACGGGCAGCCCCAGCATTTT.

This clone was detected a few times. The chain joins TRBV19 to TRBJ2-2; 12 bases match TRBD1. The V segment lost 0 bases and the J segment 7 bases; nucleotides outside the gene matches: 6. CDR1 and CDR2 from the germline V gene are LNHDA and SQIVND (reference sequence). CDR3 length: 17 amino acids. The CDR3 here is CASSIELGQGAIGELFF. The DNA of the CDR3 is TGTGCCAGTAGTATAGAGTTGGGACAGGGGGCGATCGGGGAGCTGTTTTTT.

The chain couples TRBV3-1 (or the pseudogene TRBV3-2) to TRBJ2-2; 9 positions match TRBD1. The CDR3 has 15 residues. Germline assignment: CDR1 LGHDT and CDR2 YNNKEL (reference sequence). Trimming at V came to 4 bases and at J to 4 bases, leaving 4 bases not matched to a gene. CDR3 amino acids: CASSLGQGVTGELFF. CDR3 nucleotides: TGTGCCAGCAGCCTGGGACAGGGTGTCACCGGGGAGCTGTTTTTT.

CDR3 nucleotide sequence: TGTGCCAGTAGTATTTCTGGGCGCACTGAAGCTTTCTTT. Translation: CASSISGRTEAFF. This rearrangement joins TRBV19 to TRBJ1-1; D uncertain. CDR3 length: 13 amino acids. V lost 3 bases and J lost 4, with 9 bases in between. Germline V gene lookup returns CDR1 LNHDA and CDR2 SQIVND (reference sequence).

The chain combines TRBV19 with TRBJ2-5; TRBD2 aligns across 9 bases. J lost 4 bases, V lost 5 bases, and 23 bases had no gene match. Germline V lookup: CDR1 LNHDA, CDR2 SQIVND (reference sequence). The length of the CDR3 is 20 residues. For the CDR3, the DNA is TGTGCCAGTAGTTTGGGGGGACTAGCTTCTTATTTTCAGCGGGGAGAGACCCAGTACTTC. Protein product: CASSLGGLASYFQRGETQYF.

This chain uses TRBV9 with TRBJ2-7; 8 bases are a match to TRBD2. This CDR3 is 15 amino acids long. The trim removed 4 bases at V and 3 bases at J, leaving 9 bases unmatched. Germline CDR1 is SGDLS and CDR2 is YYNGEE. The CDR3 loop reads CASSPSAGDLYEQYF. The CDR3 nucleotides are TGTGCCAGCAGCCCCTCAGCGGGGGACCTCTACGAGCAGTACTTC.

J is TRBJ2-7 and V is TRBV5-6, with D possibly being TRBD1 (5 bases). Trimming stripped 2 bases from V and 9 bases from J, with 9 bases between. Germline lookup yields CDR1 SGHDT and CDR2 YYEEEE. The CDR3 totals 11 residues. The DNA for the CDR3 is TGTGCCAGCAGCTTCCAGGGTGGGCAGTACGTC. Translation: CASSFQGGQYV.

The sample holds one count of this clone. The rearrangement joins TRBV6-1 to TRBJ1-2; no definite D call. CDR3 length: 14 amino acids. Trimming shortened V by 2 bases and J by 7 bases, and 14 bases separated the two germline ends. Germline V gene sequence: CDR1 MNHNS, CDR2 SASEGT. The CDR3, as DNA: TGTGCCAGCAGTGAAACCCGGACTGCTTTTGGCTACACCTTC. It is translated as CASSETRTAFGYTF.

In its sample, this clone was seen once. The chain is built from TRBV7-8 and TRBJ2-5, with a tentative D call TRBD2 (6 bases). Between the trimmed V and J ends, which lost 1 base and 5 bases, there was a span of 17 bases. The length of the CDR3 is 16 residues. Germline loops: CDR1 SGHVS, CDR2 FQNEAQ. CDR3 nucleotide sequence: TGTGCCAGCAGCTTAGTAGCGGAAAGCCTCAGTGAGACCCAGTACTTC. It translates to CASSLVAESLSETQYF.

This chain connects TRBV7-2 to TRBJ2-2; TRBD1 is a possible D gene (6 bases). The CDR3 is made up of 16 amino acids. V was pared by 6 bases and J by 3 bases, with 17 bases between. Germline V gives CDR1 SGHTA, CDR2 FQGNSA. The CDR3 DNA follows: TGTGCCAGCAGGACTTACCGAGGGGGAGACACCGGGGAGCTGTTTTTT. Encoded protein: CASRTYRGGDTGELFF.

This clone occurred a few times. Other DNA sequences of this sample code for an identical CDR3. The chain combines TRBV5-4 with TRBJ2-5; 9 bases map to TRBD2. Germline CDR1 is SGHNT and CDR2 is YYREEE (reference sequence). The CDR3 loop spans 14 amino acids. The V segment lost 4 bases and the J segment 2 bases; nucleotides outside the gene matches: 3. The chain's CDR3 is CASSLAGTQETQYF. The CDR3 DNA reads as TGTGCCAGCAGCCTAGCGGGGACGCAAGAGACCCAGTACTTC.

The genes are TRBV27 and TRBJ2-1, with TRBD2 identical over 9 bases. The CDR3 is 15 residues long. The germline CDR1 and CDR2 sequences are MNHEY and SMNVEV (reference sequence). The V segment lost 9 bases and the J segment 4 bases; nucleotides outside the gene matches: 10. The chain's CDR3 is CASRLAGGAYNEQFF. CDR3 nucleotides: TGTGCCAGTAGATTGGCGGGAGGGGCGTACAATGAGCAGTTCTTC.

In its sample, this clone was seen once. V is TRBV19 and J is TRBJ1-3; D not resolved. CDR3 length: 16 residues. V lost 4 bases to trimming and J lost 4 bases, with 17 bases between them. The germline V gene encodes CDR1 LNHDA and CDR2 SQIVND (reference sequence). In DNA form, the CDR3 reads TGTGCCAGTAGTAGCTATCGACCCGAGGAGGGAAACACCATATATTTT. This encodes CASSSYRPEEGNTIYF.